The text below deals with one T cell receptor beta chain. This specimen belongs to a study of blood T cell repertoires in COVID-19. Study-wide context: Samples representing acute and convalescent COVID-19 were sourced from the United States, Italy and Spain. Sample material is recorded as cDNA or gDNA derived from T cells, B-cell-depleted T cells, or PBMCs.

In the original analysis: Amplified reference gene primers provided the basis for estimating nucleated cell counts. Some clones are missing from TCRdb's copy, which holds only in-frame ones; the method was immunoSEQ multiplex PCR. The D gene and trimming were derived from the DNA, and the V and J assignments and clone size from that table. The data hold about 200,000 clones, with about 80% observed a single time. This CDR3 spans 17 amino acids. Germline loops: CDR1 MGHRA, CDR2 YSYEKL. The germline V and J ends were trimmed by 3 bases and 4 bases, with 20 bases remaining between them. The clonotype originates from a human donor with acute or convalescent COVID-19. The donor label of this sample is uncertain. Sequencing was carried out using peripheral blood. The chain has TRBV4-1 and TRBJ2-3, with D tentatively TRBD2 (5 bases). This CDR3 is CASSQSGGRVAPDTQYF. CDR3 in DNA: TGCGCCAGCAGCCAGAGTGGAGGCAGAGTAGCCCCAGATACGCAGTATTTT.